This T cell receptor beta chain was observed in a study of CD8+CD57+ T cells in acquired aplastic anemia. Genomic DNA, serving as template, underwent TCR beta VDJ and CDR3 profiling. One entry per CDR3 protein, called by TCRdb with MiXCR from the reads. The table records 250,000 or so distinct CDR3 sequences, approximately 50% of them present only once. The patients chosen for sequencing had shown expansion of CD8+CD57+ cells (detected by flow cytometry). The CDR3 covers 14 residues. The germline CDR1 and CDR2 sequences are SGHVS and FQNEAQ. Trimming at V came to 5 bases and at J to 5 bases, leaving 8 bases not matched to a gene.

The chain couples TRBV7-8 to TRBJ1-1; 7 bases line up with TRBD1. This receptor was taken from a human donor with aplastic anemia. Input material: sorted CD4+, CD8+, or CD8+CD57+ T cells (not recorded which) from PBMCs. CDR3 sequence: CASSVTGMRTEAFF. In DNA, the CDR3 is TGTGCCAGCAGCGTGACAGGGATGAGAACTGAAGCTTTCTTT.